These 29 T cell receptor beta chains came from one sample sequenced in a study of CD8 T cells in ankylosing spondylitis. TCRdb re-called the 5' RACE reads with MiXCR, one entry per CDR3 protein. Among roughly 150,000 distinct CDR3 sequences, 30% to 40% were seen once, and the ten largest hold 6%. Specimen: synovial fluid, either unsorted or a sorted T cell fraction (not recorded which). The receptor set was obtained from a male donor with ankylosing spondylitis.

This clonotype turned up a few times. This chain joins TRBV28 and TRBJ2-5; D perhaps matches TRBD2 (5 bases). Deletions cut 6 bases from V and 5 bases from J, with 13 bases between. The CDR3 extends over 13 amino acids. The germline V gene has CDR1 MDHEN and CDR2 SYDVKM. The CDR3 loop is CASRRLARETQYF. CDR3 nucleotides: TGTGCCAGCAGACGTCTAGCCCGGGAGACCCAGTACTTC.

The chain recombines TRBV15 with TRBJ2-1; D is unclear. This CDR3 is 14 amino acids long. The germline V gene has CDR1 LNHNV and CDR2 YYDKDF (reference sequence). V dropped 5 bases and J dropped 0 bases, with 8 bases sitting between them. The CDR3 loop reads CATSDGSSYNEQFF. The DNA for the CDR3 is TGTGCCACCAGCGACGGTAGCTCCTACAATGAGCAGTTCTTC.

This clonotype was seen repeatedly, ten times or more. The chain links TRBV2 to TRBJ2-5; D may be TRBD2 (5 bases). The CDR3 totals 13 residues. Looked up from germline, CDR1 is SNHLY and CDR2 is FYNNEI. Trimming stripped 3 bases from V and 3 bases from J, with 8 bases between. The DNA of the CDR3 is TGTGCCAGCAGTGATTCGCGGGAAGAGACCCAGTACTTC. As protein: CASSDSREETQYF.

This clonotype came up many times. In DNA, the CDR3 is TGCGCCAGCAGCCCCCGGTTTCTGGCAGGGGGCAAGAACACTGAAGCTTTCTTT. The encoded protein is CASSPRFLAGGKNTEAFF. V gene TRBV5-1 combines with J gene TRBJ1-1, with 8 positions matching TRBD1. The CDR3 contains 18 residues. From germline, CDR1 is SGHRS and CDR2 YFSETQ. With 4 bases clipped from V and 1 base from J, the junction kept 15 bases outside the gene matches.

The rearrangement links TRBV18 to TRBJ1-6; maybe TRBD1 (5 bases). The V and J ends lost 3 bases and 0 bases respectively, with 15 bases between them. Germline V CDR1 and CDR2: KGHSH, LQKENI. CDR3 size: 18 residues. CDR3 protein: CASSPDRQTSSYNSPLHF. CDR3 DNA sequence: TGTGCCAGCTCACCGGATCGACAGACGAGCTCCTATAATTCACCCCTCCACTTT.

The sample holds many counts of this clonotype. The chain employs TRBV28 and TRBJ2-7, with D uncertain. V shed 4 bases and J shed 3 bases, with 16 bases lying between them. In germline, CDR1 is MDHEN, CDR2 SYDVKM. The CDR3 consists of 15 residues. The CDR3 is CASSSPRSPDYEQYF. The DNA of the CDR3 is TGTGCCAGCAGTTCTCCCAGGAGTCCCGACTACGAGCAGTACTTC.

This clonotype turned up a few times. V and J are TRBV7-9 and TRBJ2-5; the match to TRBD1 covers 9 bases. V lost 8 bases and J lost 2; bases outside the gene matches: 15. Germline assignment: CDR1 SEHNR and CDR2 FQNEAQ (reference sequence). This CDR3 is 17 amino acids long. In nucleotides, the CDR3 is TGTGCCAGCTCCGGGACAGGGTTATTCGGCGTTCAAGAGACCCAGTACTTC. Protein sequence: CASSGTGLFGVQETQYF.

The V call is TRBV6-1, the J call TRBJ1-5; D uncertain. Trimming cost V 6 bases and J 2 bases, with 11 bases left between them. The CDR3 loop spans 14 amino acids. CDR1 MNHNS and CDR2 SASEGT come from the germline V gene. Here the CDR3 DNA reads TGTGCCAGCAGCAATTTGGATGGCAATCAGCCCCAGCATTTT. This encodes CASSNLDGNQPQHF.

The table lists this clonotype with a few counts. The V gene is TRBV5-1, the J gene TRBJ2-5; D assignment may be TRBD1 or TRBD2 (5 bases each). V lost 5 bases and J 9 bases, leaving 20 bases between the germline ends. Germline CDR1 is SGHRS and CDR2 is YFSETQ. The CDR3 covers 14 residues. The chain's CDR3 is CASSTSGTPVPQYF. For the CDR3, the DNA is TGCGCCAGCAGTACGTCCGGGACGCCGGTTCCCCAGTACTTC.

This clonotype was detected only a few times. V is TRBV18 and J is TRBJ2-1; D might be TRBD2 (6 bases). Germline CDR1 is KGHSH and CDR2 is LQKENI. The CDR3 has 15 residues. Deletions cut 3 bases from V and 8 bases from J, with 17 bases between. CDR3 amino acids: CASSPLLGTGHEQFF. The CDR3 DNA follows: TGTGCCAGCTCACCCTTACTGGGGACTGGTCATGAGCAGTTCTTC.

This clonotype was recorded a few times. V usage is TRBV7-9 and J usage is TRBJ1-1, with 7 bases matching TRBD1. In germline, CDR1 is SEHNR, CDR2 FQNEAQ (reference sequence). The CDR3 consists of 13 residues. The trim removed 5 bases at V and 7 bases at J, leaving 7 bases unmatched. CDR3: CASSRTGENEAFF. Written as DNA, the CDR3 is TGTGCCAGCAGCAGAACAGGGGAAAATGAAGCTTTCTTT.

DNA of the CDR3: TGTGCCAGCTCACCGGAGTTGGGGGTTAGGGTATCCGAGCAGTACTTC. It specifies CASSPELGVRVSEQYF. The rearrangement joins TRBV18 to TRBJ2-7; perhaps D is TRBD1 or TRBD2 (5 bases each). Trimming removed 3 bases at V and 6 bases at J, with 21 bases between. CDR1 KGHSH and CDR2 LQKENI come from the germline V gene. This CDR3 has 16 amino acids.

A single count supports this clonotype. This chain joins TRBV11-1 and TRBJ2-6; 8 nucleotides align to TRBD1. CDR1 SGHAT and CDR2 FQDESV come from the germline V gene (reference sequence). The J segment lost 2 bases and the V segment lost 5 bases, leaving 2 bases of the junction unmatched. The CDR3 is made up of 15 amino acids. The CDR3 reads CASSAGGAGANVLTF. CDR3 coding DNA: TGTGCCAGCAGCGCAGGGGGCGCTGGGGCCAACGTCCTGACTTTC.

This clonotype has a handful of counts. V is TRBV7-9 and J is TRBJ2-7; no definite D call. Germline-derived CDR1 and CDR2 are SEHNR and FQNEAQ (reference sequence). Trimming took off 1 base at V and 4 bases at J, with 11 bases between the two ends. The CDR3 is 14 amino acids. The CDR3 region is CASSLGPEFYEQYF. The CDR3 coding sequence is TGTGCCAGCAGCTTAGGCCCGGAGTTTTACGAGCAGTACTTC.

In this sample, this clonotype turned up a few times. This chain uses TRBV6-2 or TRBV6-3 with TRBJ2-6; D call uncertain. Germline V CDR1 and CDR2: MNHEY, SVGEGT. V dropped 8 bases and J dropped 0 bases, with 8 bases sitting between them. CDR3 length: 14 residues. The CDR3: CASRPGSGANVLTF. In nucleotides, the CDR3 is TGTGCCAGCCGACCCGGCTCTGGGGCCAACGTCCTGACTTTC.

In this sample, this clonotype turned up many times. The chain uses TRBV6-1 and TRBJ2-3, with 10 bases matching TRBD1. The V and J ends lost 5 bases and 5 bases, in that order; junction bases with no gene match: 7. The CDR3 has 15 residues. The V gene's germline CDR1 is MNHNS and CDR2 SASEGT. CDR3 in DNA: TGTGCCAGCAGTCCCCGACAGGGGGCGGGAGATACGCAGTATTTT. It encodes CASSPRQGAGDTQYF.

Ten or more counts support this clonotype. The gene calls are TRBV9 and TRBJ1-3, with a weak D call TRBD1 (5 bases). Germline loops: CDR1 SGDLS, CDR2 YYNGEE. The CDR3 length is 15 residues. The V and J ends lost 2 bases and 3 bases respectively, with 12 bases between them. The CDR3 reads CASSVSTVRGNTIYF. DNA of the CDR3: TGTGCCAGCAGCGTCTCGACAGTACGTGGAAACACCATATATTTT.

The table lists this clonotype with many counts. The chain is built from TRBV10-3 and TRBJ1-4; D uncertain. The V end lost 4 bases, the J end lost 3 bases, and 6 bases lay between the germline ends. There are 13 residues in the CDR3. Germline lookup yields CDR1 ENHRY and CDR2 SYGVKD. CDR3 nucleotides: TGTGCCATCAGTGGGGGATCTAATGAAAAACTGTTTTTT. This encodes CAISGGSNEKLFF.

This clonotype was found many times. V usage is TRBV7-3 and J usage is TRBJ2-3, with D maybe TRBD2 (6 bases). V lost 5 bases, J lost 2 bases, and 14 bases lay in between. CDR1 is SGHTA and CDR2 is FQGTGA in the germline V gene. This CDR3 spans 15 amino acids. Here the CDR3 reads CASSTTGLTTDTQYF. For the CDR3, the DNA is TGTGCCAGCAGCACCACGGGACTTACCACAGATACGCAGTATTTT.

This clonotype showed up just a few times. Here the CDR3 reads CASSMQGIITDTQYF. The CDR3 DNA is TGTGCCAGTAGTATGCAGGGGATCATCACAGATACGCAGTATTTT. V is TRBV19 and J is TRBJ2-3, with a possible D match to TRBD1 (6 bases). Germline CDR1 LNHDA, CDR2 SQIVND (reference sequence). CDR3 length: 15 residues. Trimming stripped 3 bases from V and 2 bases from J, with 12 bases between.

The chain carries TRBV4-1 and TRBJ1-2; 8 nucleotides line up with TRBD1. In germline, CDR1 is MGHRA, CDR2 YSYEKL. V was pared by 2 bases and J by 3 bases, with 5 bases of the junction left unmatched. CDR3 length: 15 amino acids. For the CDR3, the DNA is TGCGCCAGCAGCCAATCCGGACAGGGCCACTATGGCTACACCTTC. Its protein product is CASSQSGQGHYGYTF.

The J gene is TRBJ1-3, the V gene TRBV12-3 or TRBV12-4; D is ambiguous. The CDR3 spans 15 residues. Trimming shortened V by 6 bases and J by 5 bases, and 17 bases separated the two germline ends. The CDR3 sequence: CASSASPPGRNTIYF. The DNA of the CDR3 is TGTGCCAGCAGCGCCAGCCCGCCAGGCCGAAACACCATATATTTT.

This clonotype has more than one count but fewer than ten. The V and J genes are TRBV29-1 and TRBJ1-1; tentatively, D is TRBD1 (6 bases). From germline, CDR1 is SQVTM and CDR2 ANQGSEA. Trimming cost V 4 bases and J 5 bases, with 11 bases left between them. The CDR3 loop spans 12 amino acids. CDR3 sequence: CSVGSGVTEAFF. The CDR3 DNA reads TGCAGCGTTGGTTCAGGGGTGACTGAAGCTTTCTTT. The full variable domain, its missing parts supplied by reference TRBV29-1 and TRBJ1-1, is SAVISQKPSRDICQRGTSLTIQCQVDSQVTMMFWYRQQPGQSLTLIATANQGSEATYESGFVIDKFPISRPNLTFSTLTVSNMSPEDSSIYLCSVGSGVTEAFFGQGTRLTVV.

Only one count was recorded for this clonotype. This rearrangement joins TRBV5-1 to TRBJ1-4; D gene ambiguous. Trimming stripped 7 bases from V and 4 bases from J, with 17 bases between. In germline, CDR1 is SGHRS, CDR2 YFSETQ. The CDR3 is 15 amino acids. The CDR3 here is CASRQVAGVNEKLFF. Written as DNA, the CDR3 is TGCGCCAGCCGACAAGTCGCAGGCGTTAATGAAAAACTGTTTTTT.

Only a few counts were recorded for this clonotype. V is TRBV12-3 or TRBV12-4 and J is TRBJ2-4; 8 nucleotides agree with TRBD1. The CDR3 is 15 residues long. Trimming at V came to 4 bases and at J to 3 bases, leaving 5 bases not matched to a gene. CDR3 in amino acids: CASSSLTGDKNIQYF. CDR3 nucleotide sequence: TGTGCCAGCAGTTCCCTGACAGGGGACAAAAACATTCAGTACTTC.

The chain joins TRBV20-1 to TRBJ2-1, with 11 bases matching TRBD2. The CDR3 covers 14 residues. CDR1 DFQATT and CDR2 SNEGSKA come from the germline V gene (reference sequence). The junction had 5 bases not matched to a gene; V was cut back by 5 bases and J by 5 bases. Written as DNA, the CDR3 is TGCAGTGCTCCGACTAGCGGGGATGACAATGAGCAGTTCTTC. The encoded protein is CSAPTSGDDNEQFF.

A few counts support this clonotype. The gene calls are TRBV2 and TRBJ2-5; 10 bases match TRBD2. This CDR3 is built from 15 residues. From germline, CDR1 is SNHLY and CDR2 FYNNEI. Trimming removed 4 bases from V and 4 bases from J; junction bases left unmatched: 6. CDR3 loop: CASSGQAGGRETQYF. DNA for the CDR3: TGTGCCAGCAGTGGTCAAGCGGGGGGGCGAGAGACCCAGTACTTC. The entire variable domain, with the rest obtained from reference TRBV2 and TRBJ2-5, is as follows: EPEVTQTPSHQVTQMGQEVILRCVPISNHLYFYWYRQILGQKVEFLVSFYNNEISEKSEIFDDQFSVERPDGSNFTLKIRSTKLEDSAMYFCASSGQAGGRETQYFGPGTRLLVL.

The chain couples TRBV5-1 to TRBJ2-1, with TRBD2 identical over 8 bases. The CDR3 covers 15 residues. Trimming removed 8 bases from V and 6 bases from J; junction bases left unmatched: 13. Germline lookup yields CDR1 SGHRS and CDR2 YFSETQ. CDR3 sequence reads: CASTGRGGSSNEQFF. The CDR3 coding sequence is TGCGCCAGTACCGGGAGGGGTGGAAGTTCCAATGAGCAGTTCTTC.

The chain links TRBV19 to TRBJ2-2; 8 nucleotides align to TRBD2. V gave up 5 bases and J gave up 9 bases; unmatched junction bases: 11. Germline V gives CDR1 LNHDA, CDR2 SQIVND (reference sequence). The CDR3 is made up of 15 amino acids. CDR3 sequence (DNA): TGTGCCAGTAGTGCGGGAGGTCCTCGTCCGAGGGAGCTGTTTTTT. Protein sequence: CASSAGGPRPRELFF.